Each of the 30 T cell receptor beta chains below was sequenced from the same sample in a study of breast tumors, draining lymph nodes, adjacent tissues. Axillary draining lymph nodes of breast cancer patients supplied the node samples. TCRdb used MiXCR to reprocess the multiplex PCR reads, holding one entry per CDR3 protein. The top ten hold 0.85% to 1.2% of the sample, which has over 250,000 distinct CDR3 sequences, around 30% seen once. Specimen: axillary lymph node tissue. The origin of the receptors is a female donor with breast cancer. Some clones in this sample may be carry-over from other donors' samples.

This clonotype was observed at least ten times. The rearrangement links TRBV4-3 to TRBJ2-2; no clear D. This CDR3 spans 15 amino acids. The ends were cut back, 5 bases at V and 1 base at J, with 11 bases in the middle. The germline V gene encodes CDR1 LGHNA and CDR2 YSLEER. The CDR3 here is CASSSTSVNTGELFF. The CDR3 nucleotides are TGCGCCAGCAGCTCCACCTCAGTGAACACCGGGGAGCTGTTTTTT.

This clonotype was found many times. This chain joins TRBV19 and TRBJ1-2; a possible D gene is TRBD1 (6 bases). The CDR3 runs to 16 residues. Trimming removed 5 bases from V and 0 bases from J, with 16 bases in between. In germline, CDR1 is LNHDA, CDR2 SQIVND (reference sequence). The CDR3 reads CASSASGGAANYGYTF. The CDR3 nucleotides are TGTGCCAGTAGTGCCTCCGGGGGGGCTGCTAACTATGGCTACACCTTC.

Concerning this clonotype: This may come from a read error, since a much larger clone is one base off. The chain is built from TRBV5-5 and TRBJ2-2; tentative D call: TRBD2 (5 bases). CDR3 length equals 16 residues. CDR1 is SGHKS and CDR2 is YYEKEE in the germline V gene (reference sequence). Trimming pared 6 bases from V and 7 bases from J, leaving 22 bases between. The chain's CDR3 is CASTLRATGPGGELFF. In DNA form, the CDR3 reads TGTGCCAGCACCCTGAGGGCTACCGGCCCTGGCGGGGAGCTGTTTTTT. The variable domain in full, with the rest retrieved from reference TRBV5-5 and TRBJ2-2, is DAGVTQSPTHLIKTRGQQVTLRCSPISGHKSVSWYQQVLGQGPQFIFQYYEKEERGRGNFPDRFSARQFPNYSSELNVNALLLGDSALYLCASTLRATGPGGELFFGEGSRLTVL.

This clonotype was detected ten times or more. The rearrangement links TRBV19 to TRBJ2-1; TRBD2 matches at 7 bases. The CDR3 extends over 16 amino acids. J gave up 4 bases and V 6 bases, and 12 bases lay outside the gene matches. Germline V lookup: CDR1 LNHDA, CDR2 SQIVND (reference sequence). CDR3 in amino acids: CASRPPQRDFYNEQFF. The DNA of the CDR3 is TGTGCCAGTAGACCCCCCCAGCGGGACTTTTACAATGAGCAGTTCTTC.

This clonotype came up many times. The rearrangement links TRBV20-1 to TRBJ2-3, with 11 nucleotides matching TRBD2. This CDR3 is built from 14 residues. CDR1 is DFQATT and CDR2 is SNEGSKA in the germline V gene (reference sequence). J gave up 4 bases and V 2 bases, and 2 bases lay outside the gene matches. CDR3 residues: CSARPSGRSDTQYF. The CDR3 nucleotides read TGCAGTGCTAGACCTAGCGGGAGGTCAGATACGCAGTATTTT.

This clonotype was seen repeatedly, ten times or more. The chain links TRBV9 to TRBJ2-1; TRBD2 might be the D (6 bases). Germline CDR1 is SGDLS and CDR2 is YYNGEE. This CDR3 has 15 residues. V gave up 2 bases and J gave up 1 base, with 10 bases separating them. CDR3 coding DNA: TGTGCCAGCAGCGTTCGGGGGATATCCTACAATGAGCAGTTCTTC. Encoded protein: CASSVRGISYNEQFF.

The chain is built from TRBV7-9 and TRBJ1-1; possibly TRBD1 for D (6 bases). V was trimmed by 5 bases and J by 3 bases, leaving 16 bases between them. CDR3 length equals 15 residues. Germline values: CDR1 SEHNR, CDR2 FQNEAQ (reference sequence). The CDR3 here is CASSPYSSGDTEAFF. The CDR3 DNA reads TGTGCCAGCAGCCCTTACTCGTCAGGGGACACTGAAGCTTTCTTT.

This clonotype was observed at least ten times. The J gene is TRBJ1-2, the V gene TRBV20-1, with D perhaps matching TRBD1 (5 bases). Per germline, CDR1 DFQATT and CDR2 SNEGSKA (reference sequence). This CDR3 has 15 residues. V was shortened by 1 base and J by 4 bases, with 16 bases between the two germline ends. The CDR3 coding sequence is TGCAGTGCTAGAGCCTACGACAGCTTGAGCTATGGCTACACCTTC. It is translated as CSARAYDSLSYGYTF.

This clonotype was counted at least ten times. The CDR3 loop reads CASSYGTGGGSGANVLTF. CDR3 nucleotides: TGTGCCAGCAGCTACGGAACAGGGGGCGGATCTGGGGCCAACGTCCTGACTTTC. The chain employs TRBV5-8 and TRBJ2-6; 9 positions match TRBD1. The CDR3 contains 18 residues. CDR1 and CDR2 from the germline V gene are SGHTS and YDEGEE. V lost 3 bases and J lost 1; bases outside the gene matches: 8.

The chain's CDR3 is CASRDRGNYGYTF. DNA of the CDR3: TGTGCCAGTAGGGACAGGGGGAACTATGGCTACACCTTC. This chain uses TRBV19 with TRBJ1-2; TRBD1 agrees at 10 bases. Germline CDR1 LNHDA, CDR2 SQIVND (reference sequence). V dropped 6 bases and J dropped 2; count of bases not matched to a gene: 0. The CDR3 sequence is 13 residues long. Complete variable domain (other parts from reference TRBV19 and TRBJ1-2): DGGITQSPKYLFRKEGQNVTLSCEQNLNHDAMYWYRQDPGQGLRLIYYSQIVNDFQKGDIAEGYSVSREKKESFPLTVTSAQKNPTAFYLCASRDRGNYGYTFGSGTRLTVV.

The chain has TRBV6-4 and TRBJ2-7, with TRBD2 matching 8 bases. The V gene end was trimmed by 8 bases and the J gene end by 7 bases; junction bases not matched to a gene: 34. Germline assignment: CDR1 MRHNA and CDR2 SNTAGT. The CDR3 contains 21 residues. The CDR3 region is CASPGGRGRLAEGSPRVEQYF. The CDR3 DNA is TGTGCCAGCCCGGGGGGGCGCGGTAGATTAGCGGAAGGGTCCCCTCGGGTTGAGCAGTACTTC.

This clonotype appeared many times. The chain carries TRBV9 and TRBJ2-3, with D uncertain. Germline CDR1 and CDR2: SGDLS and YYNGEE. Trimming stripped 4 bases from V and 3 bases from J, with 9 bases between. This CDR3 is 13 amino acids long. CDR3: CASSLRRTDTQYF. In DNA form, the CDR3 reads TGTGCCAGCAGCCTCCGTAGAACAGATACGCAGTATTTT.

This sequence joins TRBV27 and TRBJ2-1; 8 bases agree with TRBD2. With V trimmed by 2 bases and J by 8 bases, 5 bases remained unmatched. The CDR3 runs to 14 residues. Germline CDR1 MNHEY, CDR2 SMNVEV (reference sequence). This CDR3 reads CASSLAGGFYEQFF. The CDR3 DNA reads TGTGCCAGCAGTTTAGCGGGAGGCTTCTATGAGCAGTTCTTC.

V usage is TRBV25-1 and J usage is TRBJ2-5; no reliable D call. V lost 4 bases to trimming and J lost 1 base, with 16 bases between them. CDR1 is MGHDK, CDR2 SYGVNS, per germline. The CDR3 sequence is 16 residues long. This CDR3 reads CASSALVGSSQETQYF. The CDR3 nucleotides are TGTGCCAGCAGTGCATTAGTCGGGTCTAGCCAAGAGACCCAGTACTTC.

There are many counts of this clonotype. CDR3 DNA sequence: TGTGCCAGTACCGCGGCGGGGGCGGGTCGACAGCCCCAGCATTTT. Translating it yields CASTAAGAGRQPQHF. The chain carries TRBV19 and TRBJ1-5, with D perhaps TRBD1 (6 bases). The V end was cut by 7 bases, the J end by 7 bases, with 20 bases between. The CDR3 consists of 15 residues. Germline loops: CDR1 LNHDA, CDR2 SQIVND (reference sequence).

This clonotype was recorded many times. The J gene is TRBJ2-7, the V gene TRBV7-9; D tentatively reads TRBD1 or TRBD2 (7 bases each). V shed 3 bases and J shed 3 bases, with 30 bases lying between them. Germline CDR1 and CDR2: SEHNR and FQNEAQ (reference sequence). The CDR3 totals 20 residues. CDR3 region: CASSFGSGGQFNNPHYEQYF. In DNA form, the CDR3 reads TGTGCCAGCAGCTTCGGCTCGGGGGGACAGTTTAACAACCCCCACTACGAGCAGTACTTC.

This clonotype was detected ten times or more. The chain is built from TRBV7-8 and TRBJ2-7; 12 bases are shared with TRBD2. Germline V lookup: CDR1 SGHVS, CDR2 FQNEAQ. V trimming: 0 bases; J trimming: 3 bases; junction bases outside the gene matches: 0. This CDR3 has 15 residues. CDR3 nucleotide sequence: TGTGCCAGCAGCTTAGCGACTAGCGGGAGCTACGAGCAGTACTTC. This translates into CASSLATSGSYEQYF. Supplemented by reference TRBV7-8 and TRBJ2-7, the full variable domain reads GAGVSQSPRYKVAKRGQDVALRCDPISGHVSLFWYQQALGQGPEFLTYFQNEAQLDKSGLPSDRFFAERPEGSVSTLKIQRTQQEDSAVYLCASSLATSGSYEQYFGPGTRLTVT.

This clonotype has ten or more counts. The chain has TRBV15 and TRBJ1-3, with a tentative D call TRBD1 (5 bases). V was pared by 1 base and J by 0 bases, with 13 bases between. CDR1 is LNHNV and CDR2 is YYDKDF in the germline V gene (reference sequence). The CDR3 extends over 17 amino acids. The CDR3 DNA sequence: TGTGCCACCAGCAGAGGACTGGGGGTAAGCTCTGGAAACACCATATATTTT. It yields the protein CATSRGLGVSSGNTIYF. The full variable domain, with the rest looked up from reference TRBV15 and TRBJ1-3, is DAMVIQNPRYQVTQFGKPVTLSCSQTLNHNVMYWYQQKSSQAPKLLFHYYDKDFNNEADTPDNFQSRRPNTSFCFLDIRSPGLGDTAMYLCATSRGLGVSSGNTIYFGEGSWLTVV.

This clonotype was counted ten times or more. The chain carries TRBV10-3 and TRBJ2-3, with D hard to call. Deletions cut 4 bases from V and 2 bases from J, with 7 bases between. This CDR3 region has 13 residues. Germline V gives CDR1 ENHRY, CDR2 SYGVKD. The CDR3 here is CAISGPNTDTQYF. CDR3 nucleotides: TGTGCCATCAGTGGCCCGAACACAGATACGCAGTATTTT.

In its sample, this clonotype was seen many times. The CDR3 DNA is TGTGCCAGCAGCTTAGCGGGGGCTAGCACAGATACGCAGTATTTT. Residues: CASSLAGASTDTQYF. The rearrangement links TRBV7-9 to TRBJ2-3; weak D call: TRBD1 (6 bases). The CDR3 runs 15 residues. V shed 0 bases and J shed 0 bases, with 7 bases lying between them. The germline V gene encodes CDR1 SEHNR and CDR2 FQNEAQ (reference sequence).

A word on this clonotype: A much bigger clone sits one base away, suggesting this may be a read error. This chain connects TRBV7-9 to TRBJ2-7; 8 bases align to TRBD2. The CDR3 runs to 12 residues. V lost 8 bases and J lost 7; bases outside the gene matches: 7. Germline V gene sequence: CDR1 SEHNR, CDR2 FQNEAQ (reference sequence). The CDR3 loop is CASGVGGGEQYF. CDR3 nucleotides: TGTGCCAGCGGCGTAGGCGGGGGGGAGCAGTACTTC.

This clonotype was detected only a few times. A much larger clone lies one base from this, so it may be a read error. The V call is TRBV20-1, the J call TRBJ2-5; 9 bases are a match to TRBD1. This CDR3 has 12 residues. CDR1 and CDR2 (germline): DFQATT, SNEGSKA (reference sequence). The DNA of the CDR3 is TGCGGTGCTGGGACAGGGAGAGAGACCCAGTACTTC. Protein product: CGAGTGRETQYF.

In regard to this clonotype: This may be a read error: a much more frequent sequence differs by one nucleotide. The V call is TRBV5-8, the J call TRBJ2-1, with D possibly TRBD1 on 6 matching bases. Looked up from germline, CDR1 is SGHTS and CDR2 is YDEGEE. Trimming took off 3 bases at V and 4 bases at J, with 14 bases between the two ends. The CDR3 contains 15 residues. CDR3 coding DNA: TGTGCCAGCAGCTCTGTCGGGACACAATACAATGAGCAGTTCTTC. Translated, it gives CASSSVGTQYNEQFF.

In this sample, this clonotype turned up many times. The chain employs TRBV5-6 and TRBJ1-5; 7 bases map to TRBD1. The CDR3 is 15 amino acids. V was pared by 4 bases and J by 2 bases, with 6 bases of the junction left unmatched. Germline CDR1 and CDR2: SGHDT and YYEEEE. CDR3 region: CASSGTGTGNQPQHF. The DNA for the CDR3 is TGTGCCAGCAGCGGGACCGGGACAGGCAATCAGCCCCAGCATTTT.

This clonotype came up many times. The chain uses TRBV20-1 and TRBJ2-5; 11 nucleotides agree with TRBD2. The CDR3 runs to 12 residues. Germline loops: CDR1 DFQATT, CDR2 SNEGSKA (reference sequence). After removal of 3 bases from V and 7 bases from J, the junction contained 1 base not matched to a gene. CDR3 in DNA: TGCAGTGCTAGCCTAGCGGGGGGGACCCAGTACTTC. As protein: CSASLAGGTQYF.

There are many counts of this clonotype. Here the CDR3 reads CASSQEQAGVSDTQYF. As DNA, the CDR3 is TGCGCCAGCAGCCAAGAGCAAGCGGGAGTGTCAGATACGCAGTATTTT. The chain uses TRBV4-1 and TRBJ2-3, with 8 positions matching TRBD2. CDR1 and CDR2 (germline): MGHRA, YSYEKL. The CDR3 extends over 16 amino acids. J gave up 4 bases and V 0 bases, and 6 bases lay outside the gene matches.

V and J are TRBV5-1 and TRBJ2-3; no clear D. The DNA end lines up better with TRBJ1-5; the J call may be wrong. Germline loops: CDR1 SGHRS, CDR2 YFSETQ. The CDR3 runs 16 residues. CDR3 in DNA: TGCGCCAGCAGCTTGGTATTGGCGGGCGCGAACAATGAGCAGCATTTT. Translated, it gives CASSLVLAGANNEQHF.

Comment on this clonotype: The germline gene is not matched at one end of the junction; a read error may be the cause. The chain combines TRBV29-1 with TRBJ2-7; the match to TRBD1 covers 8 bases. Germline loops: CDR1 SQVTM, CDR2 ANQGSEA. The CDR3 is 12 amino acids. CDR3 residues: CSARDRKHEQYF. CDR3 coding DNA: TGCAGCGCAAGGGACAGGAAACACGAGCAGTACTTT.

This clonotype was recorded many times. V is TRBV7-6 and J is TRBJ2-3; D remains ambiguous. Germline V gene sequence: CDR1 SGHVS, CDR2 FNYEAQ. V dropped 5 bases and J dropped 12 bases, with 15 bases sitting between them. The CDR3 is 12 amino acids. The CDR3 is CASSLRNSAQYF. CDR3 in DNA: TGTGCCAGCAGCCTAAGGAACTCGGCCCAGTATTTT.

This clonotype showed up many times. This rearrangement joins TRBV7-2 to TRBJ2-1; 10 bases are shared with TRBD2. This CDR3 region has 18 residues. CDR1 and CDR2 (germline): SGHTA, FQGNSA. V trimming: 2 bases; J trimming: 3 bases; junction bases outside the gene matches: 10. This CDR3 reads CASSLRPPSSGSYNEQFF. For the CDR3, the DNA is TGTGCCAGCAGCTTACGCCCCCCCTCTAGCGGGAGCTACAATGAGCAGTTCTTC.